The clone carrying this TCR beta chain was counted ten times or more. Method: immunoSEQ multiplex PCR; TCRdb's copy keeps in-frame clones and lacks some. Here the sample spans about 160,000 clones, about 80% being singletons. The sample belongs to a study of blood T cell repertoires in COVID-19. CDR1 is SQVTM and CDR2 is ANQGSEA in the germline V gene. Trimming pared 6 bases from V and 3 bases from J, leaving 11 bases between. The CDR3 spans 12 residues. The chain links TRBV29-1 to TRBJ1-1; D uncertain. The TCR was taken from a woman in her sixties who had recovered from COVID-19. Sequenced: PBMCs or T cells enriched from blood (not recorded which). Here the CDR3 reads CSVALEYTEAFF. The CDR3 DNA reads TGCAGCGTGGCCCTGGAGTACACTGAAGCTTTCTTT.